This entry concerns a single T cell receptor (beta chain). Antigen: not known. The PCR was carried out with 60 Vbeta primers and 13 Jbeta primers. The table came from immunoSEQ multiplex PCR; TCRdb's copy has only in-frame clones and leaves some out. Of fewer than 250,000 clones in the sample, roughly 80% were seen once. The germline gives CDR1 SGHTA, CDR2 FQGTGA. This CDR3 is built from 13 residues. V was shortened by 4 bases and J by 2 bases, with 7 bases between the two germline ends. This specimen belongs to a study of cytomegalovirus exposure and HLA in healthy donors. Whole-study context: Within the Caucasian-associated ancestry cluster were 65% to 85% of the roughly 430 genotyped donors.

General study points: The study put under 200 TCR beta chains on its list as cytomegalovirus-associated.

Sequences were obtained from PBMCs. The chain couples TRBV7-3 to TRBJ2-3; no reliable D call. This clonotype was sampled from a man aged 25 to 45 in good health and CMV-seronegative. CDR3 loop: CASSSPFTDTQYF. CDR3 nucleotides: TGTGCCAGCAGCTCCCCCTTCACAGATACGCAGTATTTT. Combining the CDR3 with reference TRBV7-3 and TRBJ2-3 gives the whole variable domain GAGVSQTPSNKVTEKGKYVELRCDPISGHTALYWYRQSLGQGPEFLIYFQGTGAADDSGLPNDRFFAVRPEGSVSTLKIQRTERGDSAVYLCASSSPFTDTQYFGPGTRLTVL.